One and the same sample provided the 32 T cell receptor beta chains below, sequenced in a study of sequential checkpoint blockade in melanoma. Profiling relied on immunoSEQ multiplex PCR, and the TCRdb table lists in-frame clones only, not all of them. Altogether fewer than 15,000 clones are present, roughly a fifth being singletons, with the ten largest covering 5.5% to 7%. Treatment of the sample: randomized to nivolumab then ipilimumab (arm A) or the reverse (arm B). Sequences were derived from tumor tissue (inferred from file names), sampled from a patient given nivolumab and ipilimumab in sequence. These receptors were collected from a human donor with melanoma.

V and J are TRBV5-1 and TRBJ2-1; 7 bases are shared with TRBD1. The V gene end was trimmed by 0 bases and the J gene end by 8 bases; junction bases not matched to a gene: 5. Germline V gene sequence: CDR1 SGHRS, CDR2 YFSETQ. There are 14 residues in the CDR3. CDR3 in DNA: TGCGCCAGCAGCTTGGCCCAAACAGGGGATGAGCAGTTCTTC. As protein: CASSLAQTGDEQFF.

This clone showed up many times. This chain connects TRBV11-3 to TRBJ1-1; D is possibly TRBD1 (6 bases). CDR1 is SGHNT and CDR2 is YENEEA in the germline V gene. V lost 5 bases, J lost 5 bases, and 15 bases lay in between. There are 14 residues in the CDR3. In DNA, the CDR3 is TGTGCCAGCAGCCTAACCCGGACAGAGACTGAAGCTTTCTTT. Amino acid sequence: CASSLTRTETEAFF.

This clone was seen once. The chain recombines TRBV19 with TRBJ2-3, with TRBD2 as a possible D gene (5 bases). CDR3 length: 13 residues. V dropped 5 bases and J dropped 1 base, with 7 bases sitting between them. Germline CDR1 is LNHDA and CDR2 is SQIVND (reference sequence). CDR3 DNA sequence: TGTGCCAGTAGTGTCGGGGGCACAGATACGCAGTATTTT. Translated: CASSVGGTDTQYF.

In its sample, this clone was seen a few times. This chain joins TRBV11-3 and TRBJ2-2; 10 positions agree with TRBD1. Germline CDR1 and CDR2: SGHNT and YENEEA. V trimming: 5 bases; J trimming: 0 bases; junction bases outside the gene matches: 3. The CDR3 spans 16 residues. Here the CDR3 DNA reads TGTGCCAGCAGCGCAGGACAGGGGGCGAACACCGGGGAGCTGTTTTTT. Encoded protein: CASSAGQGANTGELFF.

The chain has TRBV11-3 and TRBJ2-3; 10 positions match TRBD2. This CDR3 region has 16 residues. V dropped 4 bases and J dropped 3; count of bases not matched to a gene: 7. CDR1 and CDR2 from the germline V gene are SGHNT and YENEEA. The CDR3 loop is CASSSRAGGGTDTQYF. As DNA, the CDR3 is TGTGCCAGCAGCTCTCGAGCGGGAGGGGGAACAGATACGCAGTATTTT.

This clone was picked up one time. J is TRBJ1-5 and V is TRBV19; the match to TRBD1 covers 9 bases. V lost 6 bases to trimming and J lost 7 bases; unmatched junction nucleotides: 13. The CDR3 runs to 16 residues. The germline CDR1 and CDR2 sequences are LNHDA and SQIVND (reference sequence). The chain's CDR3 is CASSRERGTGLQPQHF. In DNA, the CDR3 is TGTGCCAGTAGCCGTGAGCGCGGGACAGGGTTACAGCCCCAGCATTTT.

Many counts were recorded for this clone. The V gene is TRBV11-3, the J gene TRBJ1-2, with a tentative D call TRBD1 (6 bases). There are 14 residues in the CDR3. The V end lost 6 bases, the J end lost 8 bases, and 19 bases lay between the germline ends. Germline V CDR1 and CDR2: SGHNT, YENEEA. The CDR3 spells CASRQGQGPEGYTF. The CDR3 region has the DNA TGTGCCAGCAGGCAGGGACAAGGTCCGGAGGGCTACACCTTC.

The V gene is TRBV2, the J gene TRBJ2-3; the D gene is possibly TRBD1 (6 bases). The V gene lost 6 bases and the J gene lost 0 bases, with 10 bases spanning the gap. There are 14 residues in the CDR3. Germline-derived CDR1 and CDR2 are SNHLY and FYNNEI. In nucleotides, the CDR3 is TGTGCCAGCAGACCTACAGGGAGCACAGATACGCAGTATTTT. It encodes CASRPTGSTDTQYF.

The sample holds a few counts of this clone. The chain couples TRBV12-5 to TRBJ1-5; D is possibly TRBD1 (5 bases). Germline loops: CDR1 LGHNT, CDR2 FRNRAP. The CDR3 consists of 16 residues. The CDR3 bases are TGTGCCAGCTACCGGGGGACCTCTTATAGCAATCAGCCCCAGCATTTT. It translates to CASYRGTSYSNQPQHF.

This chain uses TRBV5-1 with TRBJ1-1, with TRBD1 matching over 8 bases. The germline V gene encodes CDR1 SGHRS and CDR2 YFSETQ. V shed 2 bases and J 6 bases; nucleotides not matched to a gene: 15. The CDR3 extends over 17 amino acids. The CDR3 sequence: CASSFSLLGQGGSEAFF. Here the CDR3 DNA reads TGCGCCAGCAGCTTTTCTCTGCTCGGACAGGGTGGATCTGAAGCTTTCTTT.

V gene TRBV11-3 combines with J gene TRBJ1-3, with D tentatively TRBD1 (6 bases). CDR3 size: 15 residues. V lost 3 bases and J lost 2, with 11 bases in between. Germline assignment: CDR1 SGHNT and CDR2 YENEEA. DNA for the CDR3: TGTGCCAGCAGCTTCATAGCAGGGGCTGGAAACACCATATATTTT. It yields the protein CASSFIAGAGNTIYF.

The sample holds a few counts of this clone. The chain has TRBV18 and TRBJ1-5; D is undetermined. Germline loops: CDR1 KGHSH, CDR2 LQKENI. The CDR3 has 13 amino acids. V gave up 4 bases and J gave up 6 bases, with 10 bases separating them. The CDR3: CASSLGESQPQHF. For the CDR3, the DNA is TGTGCCAGCTCACTCGGGGAGAGTCAGCCCCAGCATTTT.

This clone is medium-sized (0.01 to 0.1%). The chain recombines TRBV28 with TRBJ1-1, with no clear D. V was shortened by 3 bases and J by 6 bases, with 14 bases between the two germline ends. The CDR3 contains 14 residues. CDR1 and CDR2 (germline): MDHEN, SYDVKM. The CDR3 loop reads CASSLVVGKAEAFF. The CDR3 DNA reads TGTGCCAGCAGTTTGGTAGTGGGCAAAGCTGAAGCTTTCTTT.

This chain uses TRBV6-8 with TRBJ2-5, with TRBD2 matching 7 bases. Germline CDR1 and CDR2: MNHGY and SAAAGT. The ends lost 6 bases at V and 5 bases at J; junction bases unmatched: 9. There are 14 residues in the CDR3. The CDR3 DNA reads TGTGCCAGCAGCCCTGGGGGGGGGTTGGAGACCCAGTACTTC. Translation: CASSPGGGLETQYF.

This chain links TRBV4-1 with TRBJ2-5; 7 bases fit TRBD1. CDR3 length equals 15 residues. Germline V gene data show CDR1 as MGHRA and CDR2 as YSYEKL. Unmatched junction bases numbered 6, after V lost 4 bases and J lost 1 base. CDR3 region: CASSPGQQIQETQYF. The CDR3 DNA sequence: TGCGCCAGCAGCCCGGGACAGCAAATCCAAGAGACCCAGTACTTC.

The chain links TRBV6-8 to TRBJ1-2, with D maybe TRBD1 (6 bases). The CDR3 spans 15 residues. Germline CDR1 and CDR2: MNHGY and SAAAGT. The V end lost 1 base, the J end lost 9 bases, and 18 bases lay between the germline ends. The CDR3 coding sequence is TGTGCCAGCAGTTACTATAAAACAGGGACTCCTAGCTACACCTTC. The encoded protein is CASSYYKTGTPSYTF.

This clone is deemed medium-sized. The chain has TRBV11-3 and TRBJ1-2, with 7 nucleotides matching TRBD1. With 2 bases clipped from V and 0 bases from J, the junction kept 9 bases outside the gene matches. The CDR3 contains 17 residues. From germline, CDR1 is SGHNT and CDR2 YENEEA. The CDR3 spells CASSLTDRVGTNYGYTF. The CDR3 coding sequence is TGTGCCAGCAGCTTAACCGACAGGGTTGGGACTAACTATGGCTACACCTTC.

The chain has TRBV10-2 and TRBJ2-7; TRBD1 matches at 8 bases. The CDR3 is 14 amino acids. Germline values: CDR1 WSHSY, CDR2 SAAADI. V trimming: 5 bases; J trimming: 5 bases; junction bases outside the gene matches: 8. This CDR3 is CASSPWTGNDEQYF. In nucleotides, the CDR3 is TGCGCCAGCAGTCCTTGGACAGGGAACGACGAGCAGTACTTC.

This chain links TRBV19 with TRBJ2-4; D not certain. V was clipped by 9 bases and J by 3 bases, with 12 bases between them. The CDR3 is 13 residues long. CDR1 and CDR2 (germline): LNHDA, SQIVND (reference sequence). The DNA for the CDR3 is TGTGCCAGCCAGATTCTCGGCAAAAACATTCAGTACTTC. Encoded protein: CASQILGKNIQYF.

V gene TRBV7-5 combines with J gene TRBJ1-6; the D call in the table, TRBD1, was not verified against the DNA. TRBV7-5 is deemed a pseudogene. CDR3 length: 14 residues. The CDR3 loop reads CASSLSRYNSPLHF. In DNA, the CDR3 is TGTGCCAGCAGCTTGAGCAGGTATAATTCACCCCTCCACTTT.

The CDR3 DNA follows: TGTGCCAGCAGTGGGGGTCTGACAGGGGGATACAATGAGCAGTTCTTC. This codes for CASSGGLTGGYNEQFF. The chain recombines TRBV6-8 with TRBJ2-1, with 9 nucleotides matching TRBD1. The CDR3 sequence is 16 residues long. The germline V gene has CDR1 MNHGY and CDR2 SAAAGT. The V and J ends lost 5 bases and 4 bases, in that order; junction bases with no gene match: 9.

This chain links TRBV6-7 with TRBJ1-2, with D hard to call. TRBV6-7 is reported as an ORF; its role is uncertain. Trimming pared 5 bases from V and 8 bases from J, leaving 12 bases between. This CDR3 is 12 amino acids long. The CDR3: CASSNHRYGYTF. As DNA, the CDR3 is TGTGCCAGCAGTAACCACAGATACGGCTACACCTTC.

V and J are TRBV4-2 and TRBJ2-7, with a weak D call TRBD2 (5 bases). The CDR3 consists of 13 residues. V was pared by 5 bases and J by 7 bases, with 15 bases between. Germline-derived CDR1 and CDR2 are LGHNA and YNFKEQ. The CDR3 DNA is TGTGCCAGCAGCTTAATGGTGGTAGCGGAGCAGTACTTC. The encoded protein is CASSLMVVAEQYF.

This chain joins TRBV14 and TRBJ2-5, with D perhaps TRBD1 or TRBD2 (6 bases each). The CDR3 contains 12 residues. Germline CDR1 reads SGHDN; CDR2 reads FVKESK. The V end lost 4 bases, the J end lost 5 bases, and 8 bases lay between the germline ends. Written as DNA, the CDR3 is TGTGCCAGCAGCCGGAGGGGGGAGACCCAGTACTTC. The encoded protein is CASSRRGETQYF. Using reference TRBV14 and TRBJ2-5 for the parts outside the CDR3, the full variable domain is EAGVTQFPSHSVIEKGQTVTLRCDPISGHDNLYWYRRVMGKEIKFLLHFVKESKQDESGMPNNRFLAERTGGTYSTLKVQPAELEDSGVYFCASSRRGETQYFGPGTRLLVL.

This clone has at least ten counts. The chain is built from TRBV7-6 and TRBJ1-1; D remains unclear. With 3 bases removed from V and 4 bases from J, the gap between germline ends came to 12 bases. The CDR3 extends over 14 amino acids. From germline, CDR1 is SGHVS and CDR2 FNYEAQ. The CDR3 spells CASSFSGVSTEAFF. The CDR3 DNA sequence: TGTGCCAGCAGCTTCTCGGGAGTGAGCACTGAAGCTTTCTTT. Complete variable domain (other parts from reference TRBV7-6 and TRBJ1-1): GAGVSQSPRYKVTKRGQDVALRCDPISGHVSLYWYRQALGQGPEFLTYFNYEAQQDKSGLPNDRFSAERPEGSISTLTIQRTEQRDSAMYRCASSFSGVSTEAFFGQGTRLTVV.

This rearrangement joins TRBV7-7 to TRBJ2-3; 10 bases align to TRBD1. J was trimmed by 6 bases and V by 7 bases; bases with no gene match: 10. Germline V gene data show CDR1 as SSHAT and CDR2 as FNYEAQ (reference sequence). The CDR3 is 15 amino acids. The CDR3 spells CASKPGQGWLDTQYF. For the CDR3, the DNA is TGTGCCAGCAAGCCGGGACAGGGGTGGTTGGATACGCAGTATTTT.

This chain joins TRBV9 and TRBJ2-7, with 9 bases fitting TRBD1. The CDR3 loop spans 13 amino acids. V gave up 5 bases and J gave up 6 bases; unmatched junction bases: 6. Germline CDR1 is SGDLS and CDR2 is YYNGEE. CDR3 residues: CASSKGQGGEQYF. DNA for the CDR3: TGTGCCAGCAGTAAGGGACAGGGTGGCGAGCAGTACTTC. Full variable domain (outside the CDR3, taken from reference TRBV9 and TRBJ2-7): DSGVTQTPKHLITATGQRVTLRCSPRSGDLSVYWYQQSLDQGLQFLIQYYNGEERAKGNILERFSAQQFPDLHSELNLSSLELGDSALYFCASSKGQGGEQYFGPGTRLTVT.

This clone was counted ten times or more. The CDR3 protein is CASSYSGVSSYEQYF. For the CDR3, the DNA is TGTGCCAGCAGTTACTCGGGGGTGAGCTCCTACGAGCAGTACTTC. The chain links TRBV6-8 to TRBJ2-7, with D perhaps given as TRBD1 or TRBD2 (5 bases each). V was cut by 0 bases and J by 0 bases, with 9 bases left in between. The CDR3 runs 15 residues. Germline CDR1 reads MNHGY; CDR2 reads SAAAGT.

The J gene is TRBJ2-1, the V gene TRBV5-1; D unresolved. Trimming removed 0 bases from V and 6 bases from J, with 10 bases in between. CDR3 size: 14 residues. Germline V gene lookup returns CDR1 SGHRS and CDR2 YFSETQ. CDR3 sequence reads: CASSLGGSLNEQFF. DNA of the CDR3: TGCGCCAGCAGCTTGGGAGGTTCGCTCAATGAGCAGTTCTTC.

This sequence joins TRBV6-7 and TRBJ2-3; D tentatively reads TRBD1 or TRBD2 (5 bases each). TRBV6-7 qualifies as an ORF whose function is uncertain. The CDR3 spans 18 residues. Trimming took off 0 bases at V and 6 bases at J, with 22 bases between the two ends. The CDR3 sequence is CASSYSGVGTGNFDTQYF. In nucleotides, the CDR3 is TGTGCCAGCAGTTACTCGGGGGTAGGGACGGGAAATTTTGATACGCAGTATTTT.

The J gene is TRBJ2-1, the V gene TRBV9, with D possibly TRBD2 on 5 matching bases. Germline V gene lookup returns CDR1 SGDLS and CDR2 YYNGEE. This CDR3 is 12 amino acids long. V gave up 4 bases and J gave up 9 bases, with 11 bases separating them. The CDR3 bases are TGTGCCAGCAGCCCGCTTGAGGGTGAGCAGTTCTTC. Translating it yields CASSPLEGEQFF.

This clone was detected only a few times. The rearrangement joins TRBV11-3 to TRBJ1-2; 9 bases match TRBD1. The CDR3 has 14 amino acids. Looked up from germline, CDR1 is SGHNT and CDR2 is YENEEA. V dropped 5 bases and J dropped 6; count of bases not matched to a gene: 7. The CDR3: CASSRDRVSDGYTF. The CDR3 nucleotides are TGTGCCAGCAGCCGGGACAGGGTTAGCGATGGCTACACCTTC. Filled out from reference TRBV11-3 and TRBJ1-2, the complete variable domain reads EAGVVQSPRYKIIEKKQPVAFWCNPISGHNTLYWYLQNLGQGPELLIRYENEEAVDDSQLPKDRFSAERLKGVDSTLKIQPAELGDSAVYLCASSRDRVSDGYTFGSGTRLTVV.